This T cell receptor beta chain is drawn from a study of T cell responses to AZD1222 COVID-19 vaccine. Study-level points and caveats: Among the donors, most were white British and more were female, and clonal diversity was possibly underestimated. Spike-specific TCR repertoires showed rising breadth and depth after two AZD1222 doses. Of spike-specific TCRs, nearly half reportedly target regions left unmutated in variants.

Here immunoSEQ multiplex PCR was the method, and the copy in TCRdb shows in-frame clones only, minus some. The sample consists of 83,000 or so clones, roughly 90% of them appearing once. Second doses were pooled across both intervals (about 4 or about 12 weeks). The CDR3 consists of 15 residues. Per germline, CDR1 SQVTM and CDR2 ANQGSEA. This clone rates as medium-sized. What it binds is unknown. The TCR sequence derives from an adult who received the AZD1222 COVID-19 vaccine. Material: peripheral blood, obtained 28 days after the second AZD1222 dose. The V and J genes are TRBV29-1 and TRBJ2-5; D could derive from TRBD1 or TRBD2 (5 bases each). This chain's CDR3 is CSVDSGTGGRGTQYF. The CDR3 DNA follows: TGCAGTGTAGATTCCGGGACGGGTGGCCGGGGGACCCAGTACTTC.